The 12 T cell receptor beta chains presented below share a single source sample, sequenced in a study of T-cell memory formation after mild COVID-19 (dated by TCRdb to the early 2020s). Library preparation was by 5' RACE. TCRdb lists the instrument as Illumina NovaSeq 6000. TCRdb cleaned the public reads at Q25 with fastp, built clones with MiXCR and kept in-frame beta chains. Identical CDR3 protein sequences are pooled into one entry, listed with their most common genes and DNA. This sample holds roughly 80,000 distinct CDR3 sequences; around a quarter were observed only once. The leading ten clones occupy around 45% of the sample. The specimen was PBMCs or a T cell subset sorted from them (not recorded which). Source of these receptors: a man younger than 35 who had mild COVID-19 (a few samples of this study predate the infection). The sample titles of this study are shuffled in the database, so cell type and time point are left out; the donor was told from shared clones.

The genes are TRBV7-2 and TRBJ2-1; D uncertain. The germline V and J ends were trimmed by 1 base and 3 bases, with 10 bases remaining between them. CDR1 SGHTA and CDR2 FQGNSA come from the germline V gene. The CDR3 is 15 amino acids. In DNA, the CDR3 is TGTGCCAGCAGCTTAGGCAACAGCTTCTACAATGAGCAGTTCTTC. Protein product: CASSLGNSFYNEQFF.

The sample holds many counts of this clonotype. This chain joins TRBV7-7 and TRBJ2-1; 9 bases line up with TRBD2. The V segment lost 6 bases and the J segment 6 bases; nucleotides outside the gene matches: 18. CDR3 length: 18 amino acids. The V gene's germline CDR1 is SSHAT and CDR2 FNYEAQ (reference sequence). The CDR3 sequence is CASSPYGTSSYFFNEQFF. The CDR3 bases are TGTGCCAGCAGTCCTTATGGGACTAGCTCGTACTTCTTCAATGAGCAGTTCTTC.

This clonotype qualifies as medium-sized. The J gene is TRBJ2-1, the V gene TRBV4-1; 8 nucleotides match TRBD2. The germline gives CDR1 MGHRA, CDR2 YSYEKL. J was trimmed by 8 bases and V by 0 bases; bases with no gene match: 6. This CDR3 comprises 15 residues. The CDR3 bases are TGCGCCAGCAGCCAAGAACGCGGGGGGTATGATGAGCAGTTCTTC. Protein sequence: CASSQERGGYDEQFF.

V gene TRBV20-1 combines with J gene TRBJ1-2, with 8 bases that match TRBD1. The CDR3 contains 12 residues. Germline loops: CDR1 DFQATT, CDR2 SNEGSKA (reference sequence). The V and J ends lost 6 bases and 3 bases, in that order; junction bases with no gene match: 3. CDR3 in amino acids: CSALTGDYGYTF. CDR3 nucleotides: TGCAGTGCCTTGACAGGGGACTATGGCTACACCTTC.

V usage is TRBV11-2 and J usage is TRBJ1-2, with D unclear. The CDR3 is made up of 13 amino acids. V shed 5 bases and J shed 2 bases, with 9 bases lying between them. Germline-derived CDR1 and CDR2 are SGHAT and FQNNGV. CDR3 amino acids: CASSLGDNYGYTF. In DNA, the CDR3 is TGTGCCAGCAGCCTGGGCGACAACTATGGCTACACCTTC.

V is TRBV5-6 and J is TRBJ1-1, with TRBD1 identical over 8 bases. Germline trimming cut 6 bases from V and 3 bases from J; bases unmatched to any gene: 10. The CDR3 spans 15 residues. The germline V gene has CDR1 SGHDT and CDR2 YYEEEE. CDR3 in amino acids: CASNPSDRADTEAFF. The CDR3 coding sequence is TGTGCCAGCAACCCATCGGACAGGGCCGACACTGAAGCTTTCTTT.

A few counts support this clonotype. V and J are TRBV6-5 and TRBJ2-4; weak D call: TRBD1 (5 bases). The germline gives CDR1 MNHEY, CDR2 SVGAGI. This CDR3 contains 14 residues. Trimming took 5 bases from V and 0 from J, leaving 8 bases between them. This chain's CDR3 is CASSLGVAKNIQYF. CDR3 DNA sequence: TGTGCCAGCAGTCTAGGGGTAGCCAAAAACATTCAGTACTTC.

By share, this clonotype ranks as medium-sized. The chain has TRBV6-5 and TRBJ2-5, with TRBD2 matching over 10 bases. V was clipped by 6 bases and J by 1 base; unmatched bases: 8. The V gene's germline CDR1 is MNHEY and CDR2 SVGAGI. The CDR3 is made up of 16 amino acids. In DNA form, the CDR3 reads TGTGCCAGCAGACCGACACTAGCGGGGCCCCAAGAGACCCAGTACTTC. This translates into CASRPTLAGPQETQYF.

This clonotype appeared a few times. The chain links TRBV6-5 to TRBJ1-5; a possible D gene is TRBD1 (6 bases). CDR3 length: 14 residues. CDR1 is MNHEY, CDR2 SVGAGI, per germline. V lost 10 bases and J lost 7, with 20 bases in between. CDR3 residues: CATGNMQGHQPQHF. In nucleotides, the CDR3 is TGTGCCACCGGCAACATGCAGGGGCACCAGCCCCAGCATTTT.

This rearrangement joins TRBV10-2 to TRBJ1-2; D not resolved. The CDR3 covers 13 residues. The germline V gene has CDR1 WSHSY and CDR2 SAAADI. V was pared by 0 bases and J by 6 bases, with 8 bases between. CDR3 DNA: TGCGCCAGCAGTGAGTCCACCTACGATGGCTACACCTTC. Protein: CASSESTYDGYTF.

The V call is TRBV4-1, the J call TRBJ1-5; 10 bases agree with TRBD1. Germline loops: CDR1 MGHRA, CDR2 YSYEKL. After removal of 2 bases from V and 6 bases from J, the junction contained 4 bases not matched to a gene. This CDR3 comprises 15 residues. The CDR3, as DNA: TGCGCCAGCAGCCAACGACAGGGGGCTTCTCAGCCCCAGCATTTT. This encodes CASSQRQGASQPQHF.

The CDR3 region has the DNA TGTGCCAGCAGCCAGGAGAGACAGGGTGCGGAGACCCAGTACTTC. It specifies CASSQERQGAETQYF. This rearrangement joins TRBV4-2 to TRBJ2-5; 7 bases agree with TRBD1. The germline CDR1 and CDR2 sequences are LGHNA and YNFKEQ. The V and J ends lost 3 bases and 5 bases, in that order; junction bases with no gene match: 9. The CDR3 is 15 amino acids.